This TCR beta chain was sequenced for a study of T cells after somatic rescue of genetic block. Sequencing was performed with immunoSEQ multiplex PCR; in TCRdb, only in-frame clones are kept and a portion is missing. The repertoire holds approximately 12,000 clones, with roughly two thirds as singletons. Germline CDR1 reads SGHRS; CDR2 reads YFSETQ. V dropped 2 bases and J dropped 7; count of bases not matched to a gene: 6. The CDR3 contains 15 residues. This clone was recorded a few times. The gene calls are TRBV5-1 and TRBJ2-2, with 9 bases matching TRBD2. Sequencing was performed on peripheral blood mononuclear cells (PBMCs). This TCR was recovered from a boy aged 10-17 years. CDR3: CASSFQREVVGELFF. CDR3 bases: TGCGCCAGCAGCTTCCAGCGGGAGGTAGTCGGGGAGCTGTTTTTT.